This T cell receptor (beta chain) appears in the sequencing data of a study of PD-1 blockade in mismatch repair-deficient tumors listed by TCRdb under 2017. With respect to the entire study: Between late 2013 and late 2016, some 92 consecutive patients with about 11 mismatch repair-deficient cancer types, all previously treated and progressing, were enrolled in the trial. Tumor-associated T cell clones were tracked in the peripheral blood of patients responding to PD-1 blockade by deep sequencing of TCR CDR3 regions.

Mismatch repair deficiency was established in every enrolled patient by polymerase chain reaction or immunohistochemistry. TCR sequencing was carried out for three patients who responded to pembrolizumab therapy. The phase II trial prospectively evaluated PD-1 blockade with pembrolizumab in advanced mismatch repair-deficient cancers, independent of tissue of origin. Serial peripheral blood T cell samples were collected before and at multiple times after starting PD-1 blockade. Blood sampling times were expressed in weeks after the first pembrolizumab dose. Overall results and qualifications from the work: After pembrolizumab, tumor-resident clones, which were often undetectable in blood before treatment, expanded rapidly and then contracted, generally ahead of radiologic responses.

Worth noting for this clone: What antigen it recognizes has not been identified. The sample holds no much larger clone one base away, and base qualities are not on file.

The receptor library was made with the immunoSEQ multiplex PCR assay. Entries here come from immuneACCESS through TCRdb and include only in-frame sequences with V and J called. Some clones fail to appear in such tables; in the studies checked, an unresolved V gene covers under half of the shortfall, and the cause of the remainder is unknown. This sample is represented by 40,000 to 60,000 clones; approximately 81% of them were singletons. The top ten clonotypes cover over 7.5% of the sample. The sequence was collected from an adult with mismatch repair-deficient cancer. This specimen consisted of peripheral blood, obtained approximately 20 weeks after starting pembrolizumab.

This receptor has the CDR3 CASGLAGVRGANVLTF. The sequenced DNA: TGTGCCAGCGGACTAGCGGGAGTTCGTGGGGCCAACGTCCTGACTTTC. The chain is assembled from TRBV6-6 and TRBJ2-6; 13 middle bases align to TRBD2. Ends trimmed: V by 8 bases, J by 3 bases; bases unmatched to a gene: 4. The germline V gene (reference sequence) gives CDR1 as MNHNY and CDR2 as SVGAGI. Inclusive of the bounding cysteine and phenylalanine, the CDR3 is 16 residues long. Only the CDR3 portion is preserved as DNA: 48 bases, with reading frame beginning at the first base.